The 19 T cell receptor beta chains reported below all come from one sample, sequenced in a study of cytotoxic CD8 clonotypes in ibrutinib-treated CLL. Sequencing used immunoSEQ multiplex PCR; TCRdb keeps in-frame clones, though not all of them. The data contain some 70,000 clones, 90% of them singletons. This sample comprised PBMCs, obtained after 12 months of ibrutinib treatment. The receptor source for this set is a human donor with chronic lymphocytic leukemia.

This chain connects TRBV29-1 to TRBJ1-2; 8 bases agree with TRBD1. CDR3 size: 13 residues. Germline V gives CDR1 SQVTM, CDR2 ANQGSEA. Trimming removed 2 bases from V and 2 bases from J; junction bases left unmatched: 1. DNA of the CDR3: TGCAGCGTTGAACGACAGGGGAACTATGGCTACACCTTC. Protein sequence: CSVERQGNYGYTF.

The genes are TRBV18 and TRBJ2-3; TRBD2 matches 8 bases. Trimming cost V 2 bases and J 3 bases; bases outside gene matches: 19. The V gene's germline CDR1 is KGHSH and CDR2 LQKENI. This CDR3 region has 20 residues. The CDR3 spells CASSPSIRRGREAGTDTQYF. The CDR3 DNA is TGTGCCAGCTCACCATCTATTCGTCGTGGGCGGGAGGCAGGGACAGATACGCAGTATTTT.

This chain uses TRBV7-3 with TRBJ2-3; D remains unclear. This CDR3 region has 16 residues. V was clipped by 2 bases and J by 4 bases, with 16 bases between them. Germline V gives CDR1 SGHTA, CDR2 FQGTGA. CDR3 nucleotide sequence: TGTGCCAGCAGCTTAGGCGGTACTATCCCCCCAGATACGCAGTATTTT. Encoded protein: CASSLGGTIPPDTQYF.

This clone was counted a few times. The chain is built from TRBV5-1 and TRBJ2-7; the match to TRBD2 covers 10 bases. V gave up 0 bases and J gave up 0 bases; unmatched junction bases: 12. The CDR3 spans 19 residues. Per germline, CDR1 SGHRS and CDR2 YFSETQ. CDR3 bases: TGCGCCAGCAGCTTGGTGCCGGTAGCGGGAGGAATGATCTCCTACGAGCAGTACTTC. Amino acids: CASSLVPVAGGMISYEQYF.

The chain uses TRBV19 and TRBJ1-1; no definite D call. The germline V gene has CDR1 LNHDA and CDR2 SQIVND (reference sequence). The CDR3 covers 12 residues. V was cut by 4 bases and J by 6 bases, with 9 bases left in between. The DNA of the CDR3 is TGTGCCAGTAGTAGGACTTTTTCTGAAGCTTTCTTT. Its protein is CASSRTFSEAFF.

The V call is TRBV5-4, the J call TRBJ2-7; a weak D match, TRBD1 (6 bases). Germline V lookup: CDR1 SGHNT, CDR2 YYREEE (reference sequence). This CDR3 spans 12 amino acids. Trimming removed 1 base from V and 7 bases from J, with 9 bases in between. Here the CDR3 reads CASSLPGVEQYF. CDR3 DNA: TGTGCCAGCAGCTTGCCAGGGGTAGAGCAGTACTTC.

The chain uses TRBV29-1 and TRBJ2-1; the match to TRBD1 covers 7 bases. The CDR3 sequence is 13 residues long. V trimming: 7 bases; J trimming: 3 bases; junction bases outside the gene matches: 6. The germline V gene encodes CDR1 SQVTM and CDR2 ANQGSEA. Here the CDR3 reads CSAEDRRYNEQFF. CDR3 nucleotides: TGCAGCGCCGAGGACAGGCGCTACAATGAGCAGTTCTTC.

V is TRBV5-5 and J is TRBJ1-5, with D perhaps matching TRBD1 (5 bases). Germline V gives CDR1 SGHKS, CDR2 YYEKEE (reference sequence). CDR3 length: 16 amino acids. The V and J ends lost 2 bases and 1 base respectively, with 13 bases between them. The CDR3 reads CASSFQGAGSNQPQHF. The CDR3 DNA reads TGTGCCAGCAGCTTCCAGGGTGCCGGGAGCAATCAGCCCCAGCATTTT.

This chain joins TRBV12-5 and TRBJ2-7; D gene unclear. Trimming shortened V by 4 bases and J by 3 bases, and 4 bases separated the two germline ends. Germline V lookup: CDR1 LGHNT, CDR2 FRNRAP. The CDR3 runs to 11 residues. The CDR3 DNA follows: TGTGCTAGTGGTTCTAACTACGAGCAGTACTTC. It codes for CASGSNYEQYF.

This chain connects TRBV7-2 to TRBJ1-1; a possible D gene is TRBD1 (6 bases). The V gene's germline CDR1 is SGHTA and CDR2 FQGNSA. CDR3 length equals 15 residues. Trimming took off 2 bases at V and 1 base at J, with 11 bases between the two ends. The CDR3 DNA follows: TGTGCCAGCAGCTTATTTGCAGGGGAGAACACTGAAGCTTTCTTT. Protein product: CASSLFAGENTEAFF.

The chain combines TRBV29-1 with TRBJ2-7; 10 bases match TRBD2. The junction had 4 bases not matched to a gene; V was cut back by 1 base and J by 4 bases. CDR1 SQVTM and CDR2 ANQGSEA come from the germline V gene. The CDR3 length is 14 residues. The CDR3 sequence: CSVEASGSGYEQYF. CDR3 in DNA: TGCAGCGTTGAAGCTAGCGGGAGTGGGTACGAGCAGTACTTC.

V usage is TRBV6-6 and J usage is TRBJ2-5; 14 bases agree with TRBD2. J lost 5 bases, V lost 5 bases, and 7 bases had no gene match. This CDR3 has 16 amino acids. Per germline, CDR1 MNHNY and CDR2 SVGAGI (reference sequence). CDR3 in DNA: TGTGCCAGCAGTCCTGGGACTAGCGGGAGTGTGGAGACCCAGTACTTC. Protein: CASSPGTSGSVETQYF.

V and J are TRBV13 and TRBJ2-7; 11 bases match TRBD1. The ends lost 3 bases at V and 8 bases at J; junction bases unmatched: 6. The CDR3 has 14 amino acids. Germline V CDR1 and CDR2: PRHDT, FYEKMQ (reference sequence). The CDR3 DNA follows: TGTGCCAGCAGCTTTCCGGGACAGGGGGGGCAGCAGTACTTC. Protein product: CASSFPGQGGQQYF.

The genes are TRBV14 and TRBJ2-7, with TRBD2 matching over 10 bases. Trimming cost V 0 bases and J 3 bases; bases outside gene matches: 8. This CDR3 has 17 amino acids. The germline CDR1 and CDR2 sequences are SGHDN and FVKESK. CDR3 residues: CASSQEFRLAGFYEQYF. The CDR3 nucleotides are TGTGCCAGCAGCCAAGAGTTTAGACTAGCGGGCTTCTACGAGCAGTACTTC.

This chain joins TRBV28 and TRBJ2-7; D remains unclear. The CDR3 totals 14 residues. The V gene lost 2 bases and the J gene lost 3 bases, with 11 bases spanning the gap. From germline, CDR1 is MDHEN and CDR2 SYDVKM. CDR3 DNA: TGTGCCAGCAGTTTAGGAGTCCCCAGCTACGAGCAGTACTTC. This encodes CASSLGVPSYEQYF.

The CDR3 is CASASGSGGSQFF. In nucleotides, the CDR3 is TGTGCCAGCGCCTCGGGCAGCGGCGGGAGCCAGTTCTTC. This sequence joins TRBV18 and TRBJ2-1, with 7 nucleotides matching TRBD2. This CDR3 comprises 13 residues. Germline-derived CDR1 and CDR2 are KGHSH and LQKENI. The ends lost 8 bases at V and 13 bases at J; junction bases unmatched: 14.

The rearrangement uses TRBV27 and TRBJ1-1; D unresolved. Trimming took 8 bases from V and 6 from J, leaving 19 bases between them. The CDR3 spans 14 residues. Germline lookup yields CDR1 MNHEY and CDR2 SMNVEV (reference sequence). The CDR3 nucleotides read TGTGCCAGCTACGAAAAATTTAACTCCCCTGAAGCTTTCTTT. It translates to CASYEKFNSPEAFF.

The V gene is TRBV7-8, the J gene TRBJ1-2; TRBD1 matches at 7 bases. The length of the CDR3 is 17 residues. Per the germline V gene, CDR1 is SGHVS and CDR2 is FQNEAQ. Trimming at V came to 4 bases and at J to 6 bases, leaving 17 bases not matched to a gene. Here the CDR3 DNA reads TGTGCCAGCAGCTCACTCACACAGGGGAGGAGAATGAATGGCTACACCTTC. Protein sequence: CASSSLTQGRRMNGYTF.

The V call is TRBV27, the J call TRBJ2-1, with no clear D. With 11 bases removed from V and 5 bases from J, the gap between germline ends came to 13 bases. Germline assignment: CDR1 MNHEY and CDR2 SMNVEV (reference sequence). CDR3 length: 12 amino acids. The CDR3, as DNA: TGTGCCTCGAAGAAATTGAACAATGAGCAGTTCTTC. Residues: CASKKLNNEQFF.